The present T cell receptor (beta chain) was sequenced within a study of T cells after yellow fever vaccination. Broader study findings: Most clones from primary vaccination were detected again post-booster (almost 98% CD4, 88% CD8). Although most clonotypes did not, a small share appeared in both CD4 and CD8 compartments.

The TCR cDNA carried a universal primer site and UMIs from 5'RACE template switching. TCRdb reanalysed the 5' RACE reads using MiXCR and keeps one entry per CDR3 protein. This sample has about 73,000 distinct CDR3 sequences; around 7.7% occur once, and the top ten carry roughly two fifths. Trimming shortened V by 7 bases and J by 3 bases, and 13 bases separated the two germline ends. Germline V gives CDR1 SEHNR, CDR2 FQNEAQ (reference sequence). The CDR3 is made up of 13 amino acids. This clonotype is labeled as medium-sized. Its cognate antigen is unknown. The chain employs TRBV7-9 and TRBJ2-7; D tentatively reads TRBD1 or TRBD2 (5 bases each). Specimen: CD8+ T cells sorted from PBMCs, collected on the day of the yellow fever booster vaccination. This receptor was obtained from a man between 25 and 39 years old who received the YFV17D yellow fever vaccine. This CDR3 is CASTSGTSYEQYF. CDR3 bases: TGTGCCAGCACCTCCGGGACCAGCTACGAGCAGTACTTC.